The 13 T cell receptor beta chains in this list originate from one sample, sequenced in a study of Graves' ophthalmopathy and Graves' hyperthyroidism (dated by TCRdb to about 2018). This sample was sequenced with an Illumina HiSeq 2000. TCR beta CDR3 regions were amplified from RNA transcripts for repertoire sequencing. A first-round RT-PCR used HTBI primers with the Qiagen OneStep RT-PCR kit, followed by a second-round multiplex PCR, size selection and purification. The public reads were quality trimmed at Q25 with fastp and then assembled into clones with MiXCR by TCRdb, keeping productive beta chains. Each entry is one CDR3 protein sequence, shown with its most common DNA and genes. The sample table contains hundreds of thousands of distinct CDR3 sequences; only one count was recorded for about 41% of them. Together, the top ten hold 3.3% of the sample. The sequencing sample was made of peripheral blood. These receptor sequences come from an adult man with Graves' ophthalmopathy.

The table lists this clonotype with many counts. The chain employs TRBV10-2 and TRBJ1-1, with 7 bases matching TRBD1. V lost 3 bases and J lost 1; bases outside the gene matches: 5. Germline CDR1 reads WSHSY; CDR2 reads SAAADI. The CDR3 contains 15 residues. The CDR3 is CASSDKDRPNTEAFF. The DNA for the CDR3 is TGCGCCAGCAGTGACAAGGACAGGCCGAACACTGAAGCTTTCTTT.

The genes are TRBV5-1 and TRBJ1-2; the D is unclear. Germline V gene sequence: CDR1 SGHRS, CDR2 YFSETQ. Trimming removed 7 bases from V and 5 bases from J, with 15 bases in between. There are 13 residues in the CDR3. The CDR3 nucleotides read TGCGCCAGCCCCGAGCTAGAACGGTATGGCTACACCTTC. Translation gives CASPELERYGYTF.

This clonotype was recorded many times. V gene TRBV13 combines with J gene TRBJ1-4; no firm D call. This CDR3 contains 13 residues. V was trimmed by 2 bases and J by 7 bases, leaving 8 bases between them. The V gene's germline CDR1 is PRHDT and CDR2 FYEKMQ (reference sequence). The CDR3 DNA sequence: TGTGCCAGCAGCTTATGGCGGGGTGAAAAACTGTTTTTT. Translated, it gives CASSLWRGEKLFF.

The J gene is TRBJ1-5, the V gene TRBV4-3; D uncertain. The CDR3 covers 15 residues. The V gene lost 4 bases and the J gene lost 5 bases, with 15 bases spanning the gap. Germline CDR1 reads LGHNA; CDR2 reads YSLEER. The CDR3 DNA is TGCGCCAGCAGCCGAGATCCCCCGGGAGATCAGCCCCAGCATTTT. As protein: CASSRDPPGDQPQHF.

This clonotype has just a few counts. The chain carries TRBV3-1 and TRBJ1-1; unclear D gene. The CDR3 sequence is 16 residues long. Germline lookup yields CDR1 LGHDT and CDR2 YNNKEL (reference sequence). Trimming shortened V by 3 bases and J by 6 bases, and 20 bases separated the two germline ends. The CDR3 here is CASSHHWEPQVAEAFF. In nucleotides, the CDR3 is TGTGCCAGCAGCCATCATTGGGAACCTCAGGTAGCTGAAGCTTTCTTT.

The V gene is TRBV7-6, the J gene TRBJ1-2, with a weak D call TRBD1 (5 bases). This CDR3 has 16 amino acids. Trimming left V 2 bases short and J 6 bases short, with 19 bases between. Per germline, CDR1 SGHVS and CDR2 FNYEAQ. The CDR3 sequence: CASSLSQRQWGNGYTF. The CDR3 nucleotides are TGTGCCAGCAGCTTATCCCAACGACAGTGGGGCAATGGCTACACCTTC.

This clonotype was found many times. V gene TRBV7-3 combines with J gene TRBJ1-1, with D possibly matching TRBD1 (6 bases). Germline V gene lookup returns CDR1 SGHTA and CDR2 FQGTGA. V was clipped by 6 bases and J by 1 base, with 12 bases between them. CDR3 size: 14 residues. The CDR3 nucleotides are TGTGCCAGCAGGGAGAACAGGGAGAACACTGAAGCTTTCTTT. This codes for CASRENRENTEAFF.

This clonotype showed up many times. V is TRBV19 and J is TRBJ2-7, with 8 bases matching TRBD2. The CDR3 length is 15 residues. Germline V lookup: CDR1 LNHDA, CDR2 SQIVND (reference sequence). The V gene end was trimmed by 5 bases and the J gene end by 1 base; junction bases not matched to a gene: 7. CDR3 region: CASSASGSGSYEQYF. The CDR3 nucleotides read TGTGCCAGTAGTGCAAGCGGGAGTGGGTCCTACGAGCAGTACTTC.

This chain joins TRBV5-1 and TRBJ2-3; D is tentatively TRBD1 or TRBD2 (6 bases each). The CDR3 spans 16 residues. The germline V gene encodes CDR1 SGHRS and CDR2 YFSETQ. The germline V and J ends were trimmed by 2 bases and 0 bases, with 13 bases remaining between them. In DNA, the CDR3 is TGCGCCAGCAGCTTAGGGGGGTCACGGAGCACAGATACGCAGTATTTT. It translates to CASSLGGSRSTDTQYF.

This clonotype was counted at least ten times. This chain joins TRBV9 and TRBJ2-7, with 8 bases matching TRBD2. The length of the CDR3 is 16 residues. Trimming cost V 3 bases and J 4 bases; bases outside gene matches: 12. Germline V gene lookup returns CDR1 SGDLS and CDR2 YYNGEE. CDR3 residues: CASSASSGTRPYEQYF. As DNA, the CDR3 is TGTGCCAGCAGCGCTTCCTCCGGGACTAGGCCGTACGAGCAGTACTTC.

This clonotype occurred many times. V and J are TRBV25-1 and TRBJ2-7; 7 bases are a match to TRBD1. The J segment lost 2 bases and the V segment lost 3 bases, leaving 10 bases of the junction unmatched. The CDR3 consists of 16 residues. Germline V gene data show CDR1 as MGHDK and CDR2 as SYGVNS. The CDR3 DNA is TGTGCCAGCAGTGATGGAGGTCGGGACAGTCCCTACGAGCAGTACTTC. Translated, it gives CASSDGGRDSPYEQYF.

This clonotype has just a few counts. The rearrangement uses TRBV19 and TRBJ2-2; 10 bases are a match to TRBD2. V shed 8 bases and J 3 bases; nucleotides not matched to a gene: 6. The CDR3 consists of 15 residues. Germline assignment: CDR1 LNHDA and CDR2 SQIVND (reference sequence). The CDR3 region has the DNA TGTGCCAGTTCCTTTCTAGCGGGAGACACCGGGGAGCTGTTTTTT. Amino acids: CASSFLAGDTGELFF.

The chain carries TRBV24-1 and TRBJ2-5, with 8 bases lining up with TRBD2. The junction had 1 base not matched to a gene; V was cut back by 9 bases and J by 2 bases. This CDR3 region has 12 residues. Germline CDR1 and CDR2: KGHDR and SFDVKD. As DNA, the CDR3 is TGTGCCACCGGGACTAGACAAGAGACCCAGTACTTC. Translating gives CATGTRQETQYF.